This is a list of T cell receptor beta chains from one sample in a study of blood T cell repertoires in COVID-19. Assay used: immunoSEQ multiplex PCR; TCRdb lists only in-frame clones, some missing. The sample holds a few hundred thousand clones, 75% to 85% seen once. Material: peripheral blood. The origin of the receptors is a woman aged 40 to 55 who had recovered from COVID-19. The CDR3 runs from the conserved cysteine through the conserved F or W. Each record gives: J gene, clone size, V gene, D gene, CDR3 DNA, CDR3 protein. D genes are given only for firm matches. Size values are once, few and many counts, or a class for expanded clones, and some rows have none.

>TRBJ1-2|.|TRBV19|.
TGTGCCAGTAGTATACGGGATGGCTACACCTTC
CASSIRDGYTF
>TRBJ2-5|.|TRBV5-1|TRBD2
TGCGCCAGCAGCTTGGTAGCGGGGATGGAGACCCAGTACTTC
CASSLVAGMETQYF
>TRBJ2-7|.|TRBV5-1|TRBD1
TGCGCCAGCAGCTGGGACGGGACAGGGGACTACGAGCAGTACTTC
CASSWDGTGDYEQYF
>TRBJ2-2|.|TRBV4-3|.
TGCGCCAGCAGCGACACTTACAGGGTCACCGGGGAGCTGTTTTTT
CASSDTYRVTGELFF
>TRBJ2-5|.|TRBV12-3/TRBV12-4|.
TGTGCCAGCAGTCCCTCCGGGGAAAAGACCCAGTACTTC
CASSPSGEKTQYF
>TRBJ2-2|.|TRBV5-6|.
TGTGCCAGCAGCTTGGGATCTGCGGGGAACACCGGGGAGCTGTTTTTT
CASSLGSAGNTGELFF
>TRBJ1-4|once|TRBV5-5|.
TGTGCCAGCAGCTTCCTTAATGAAAAACTGTTTTTT
CASSFLNEKLFF
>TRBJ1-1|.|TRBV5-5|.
TGTGCCAGCAGCCAAGTACGTCAACAGAACACTGAAGCTTTCTTT
CASSQVRQQNTEAFF
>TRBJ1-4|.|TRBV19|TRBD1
TGTGCCAGTAGTACCTACGGACAGGGGCGCTCTAATGAAAAACTGTTTTTT
CASSTYGQGRSNEKLFF
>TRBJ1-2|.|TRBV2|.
TGTGCCAGCAGTCTAGAAACTTATAACTATGGCTACACCTTC
CASSLETYNYGYTF
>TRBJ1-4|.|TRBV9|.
TGTGCCAGCAGCGTAGGAGGGACTGGAGAAAAACTGTTTTTT
CASSVGGTGEKLFF
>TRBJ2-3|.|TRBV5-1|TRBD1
TGCGCCAGCAGCCCCCCGACAGGGGCGATCACAGATACGCAGTATTTT
CASSPPTGAITDTQYF
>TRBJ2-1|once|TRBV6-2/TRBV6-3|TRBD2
TGTGCCAGCAGTGCACACATACTAGCGGGGGGGAAGTATGAGCAGTTCTTC
CASSAHILAGGKYEQFF
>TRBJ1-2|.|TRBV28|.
TGTGCCAGCAGTTTACAGGGTTCCTATGGCTACACCTTC
CASSLQGSYGYTF
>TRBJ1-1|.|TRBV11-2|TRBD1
TGTGCCAGCAGGGGGACAGGGGACACTGAAGCTTTCTTT
CASRGTGDTEAFF
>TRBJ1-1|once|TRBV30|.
TGTGCCTGGAGGGACCCCAGGGTGTTGATGAACACTGAAGCTTTCTTT
CAWRDPRVLMNTEAFF
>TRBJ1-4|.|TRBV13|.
TGTGCCAGCAGCCCCCGGGCGGGGATTGGGGAAAAACTGTTTTTT
CASSPRAGIGEKLFF
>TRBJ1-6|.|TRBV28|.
TGTGCCAGCAGTTTACAGGGGACCAATTCACCCCTCCACTTT
CASSLQGTNSPLHF
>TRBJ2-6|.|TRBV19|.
TGTGCCAGTAGTTACAGGGTTTCTGGGGCCAACGTCCTGACTTTC
CASSYRVSGANVLTF
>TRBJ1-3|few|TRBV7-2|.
TGTGCCAGCAGCTTAGTAACAGGGAGACTATTTGGAAACACCATATATTTT
CASSLVTGRLFGNTIYF
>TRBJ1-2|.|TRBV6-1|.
TGTGCCAGCAGTGAAATGTCACAGGGCTATGGCTACACCTTC
CASSEMSQGYGYTF
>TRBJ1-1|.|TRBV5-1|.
TGCGCCAGCAGCGCGCAGGGTCTTCAAACTGAAGCTTTCTTT
CASSAQGLQTEAFF
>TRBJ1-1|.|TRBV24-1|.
TGTGCCACCAGTGACTATACCAACACTGAAGCTTTCTTT
CATSDYTNTEAFF
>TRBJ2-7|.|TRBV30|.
TGTGCCTGGAGTGTCTGGGGGCAGTCCTACGAGCAGTACTTC
CAWSVWGQSYEQYF
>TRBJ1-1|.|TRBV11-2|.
TGTGCCAGCAGCTCCCTATTGAACACTGAAGCTTTCTTT
CASSSLLNTEAFF